The 24 T cell receptor beta chains presented below share a single source sample, sequenced in a study of blood T cell repertoires in COVID-19. Assay used: immunoSEQ multiplex PCR; TCRdb lists only in-frame clones, some missing. The sample carries fewer than 300,000 clones, roughly 80% recorded once. The material sequenced was peripheral blood. The receptors originated from a person aged 65 to 85 with COVID-19, enrolled during active disease.

This rearrangement joins TRBV9 to TRBJ2-3; a possible D gene is TRBD2 (5 bases). V was pared by 0 bases and J by 6 bases, with 11 bases between. Germline V gene sequence: CDR1 SGDLS, CDR2 YYNGEE. The CDR3 extends over 14 amino acids. The CDR3 sequence: CASSVGQRGDTQYF. DNA for the CDR3: TGTGCCAGCAGCGTAGGACAAAGAGGGGATACGCAGTATTTT.

J is TRBJ1-3 and V is TRBV5-1; D possibly corresponds to TRBD1 (5 bases). With 6 bases removed from V and 0 bases from J, the gap between germline ends came to 10 bases. The germline V gene encodes CDR1 SGHRS and CDR2 YFSETQ. The CDR3 sequence is 14 residues long. The CDR3 coding sequence is TGCGCCAGCACGGGCGGGACCTCTGGAAACACCATATATTTT. The encoded protein is CASTGGTSGNTIYF.

The rearrangement joins TRBV5-6 to TRBJ2-5; D may be TRBD2 (7 bases). The CDR3 runs 15 residues. Germline CDR1 and CDR2: SGHDT and YYEEEE. The V gene lost 3 bases and the J gene lost 3 bases, with 15 bases spanning the gap. CDR3 sequence reads: CASSWGGGSEETQYF. The CDR3 DNA is TGTGCCAGCAGCTGGGGGGGCGGGAGCGAAGAGACCCAGTACTTC.

The chain recombines TRBV19 with TRBJ2-5; weak D call: TRBD1 (6 bases). The CDR3 has 13 amino acids. The V gene's germline CDR1 is LNHDA and CDR2 SQIVND (reference sequence). The V end was cut by 5 bases, the J end by 2 bases, with 9 bases between. The CDR3 reads CASSSGQQETQYF. CDR3 DNA: TGTGCCAGTAGTTCCGGACAGCAAGAGACCCAGTACTTC. Full variable domain (remainder filled in from reference TRBV19 and TRBJ2-5): DGGITQSPKYLFRKEGQNVTLSCEQNLNHDAMYWYRQDPGQGLRLIYYSQIVNDFQKGDIAEGYSVSREKKESFPLTVTSAQKNPTAFYLCASSSGQQETQYFGPGTRLLVL.

This clone has just one count. The genes are TRBV3-1 (or the pseudogene TRBV3-2) and TRBJ2-5; 10 nucleotides agree with TRBD2. The germline V gene has CDR1 LGHDT and CDR2 YNNKEL (reference sequence). The CDR3 contains 16 residues. With 1 base clipped from V and 4 bases from J, the junction kept 6 bases outside the gene matches. CDR3 amino acids: CASSQGLTSGSETQYF. The DNA of the CDR3 is TGTGCCAGCAGCCAAGGCCTGACTAGCGGGTCAGAGACCCAGTACTTC.

The chain combines TRBV7-9 with TRBJ1-5; D might be TRBD1 (5 bases). The V and J ends lost 6 bases and 4 bases respectively, with 10 bases between them. The CDR3 spans 13 residues. The germline CDR1 and CDR2 sequences are SEHNR and FQNEAQ (reference sequence). The CDR3 loop is CASSLDMNQPQHF. For the CDR3, the DNA is TGTGCCAGCAGTCTGGACATGAATCAGCCCCAGCATTTT. The full variable domain, with the rest looked up from reference TRBV7-9 and TRBJ1-5, is DTGVSQNPRHKITKRGQNVTFRCDPISEHNRLYWYRQTLGQGPEFLTYFQNEAQLEKSRLLSDRFSAERPKGSFSTLEIQRTEQGDSAMYLCASSLDMNQPQHFGDGTRLSIL.

This clone turned up a few times. This rearrangement joins TRBV5-1 to TRBJ1-1; weak D call: TRBD1 (6 bases). V was clipped by 0 bases and J by 0 bases, with 9 bases between them. The germline V gene encodes CDR1 SGHRS and CDR2 YFSETQ. The CDR3 consists of 15 residues. The DNA for the CDR3 is TGCGCCAGCAGCTTGGATCCAGGGGTGAACACTGAAGCTTTCTTT. Protein: CASSLDPGVNTEAFF.

The chain combines TRBV7-9 with TRBJ1-2; D unclear. V lost 5 bases and J lost 4, with 11 bases in between. This CDR3 is 13 amino acids long. Germline loops: CDR1 SEHNR, CDR2 FQNEAQ (reference sequence). The DNA for the CDR3 is TGTGCCAGCAGCCGAACAGAAAGCTATGGCTACACCTTC. This translates into CASSRTESYGYTF.

V is TRBV6-5 and J is TRBJ2-1; D may be TRBD2 (5 bases). CDR1 is MNHEY and CDR2 is SVGAGI in the germline V gene. CDR3 size: 15 residues. Deletions cut 8 bases from V and 6 bases from J, with 20 bases between. In DNA form, the CDR3 reads TGTGCCAGCGCAGACTCTCCCGTTCGGGGCAATGAGCAGTTCTTC. Protein: CASADSPVRGNEQFF.

The chain combines TRBV7-9 with TRBJ2-7; D unresolved. The CDR3 is made up of 13 amino acids. The germline V gene encodes CDR1 SEHNR and CDR2 FQNEAQ (reference sequence). The germline V and J ends were trimmed by 5 bases and 4 bases, with 12 bases remaining between them. The CDR3 is CASSPEVEYEQYF. CDR3 coding DNA: TGTGCCAGCAGCCCCGAGGTAGAGTACGAGCAGTACTTC.

This clone was seen once. The rearrangement uses TRBV30 and TRBJ2-5; 7 positions agree with TRBD2. The CDR3 loop spans 13 amino acids. Trimming removed 5 bases from V and 4 bases from J; junction bases left unmatched: 7. Germline CDR1 and CDR2: GTSNPN and SVGIG (reference sequence). The CDR3 DNA follows: TGTGCCTGGGGTGGGGCGGGAGTAGAGACCCAGTACTTC. It encodes CAWGGAGVETQYF.

The rearrangement joins TRBV6-5 to TRBJ2-7, with D possibly being TRBD1 (5 bases). The CDR3 is 14 residues long. Germline V gene lookup returns CDR1 MNHEY and CDR2 SVGAGI. V was pared by 6 bases and J by 3 bases, with 15 bases between. CDR3 protein: CASSSRTSVYEQYF. CDR3 sequence (DNA): TGTGCCAGCAGCTCTCGGACATCGGTCTACGAGCAGTACTTC.

CDR3 residues: CASSAKKSGRAGNEQFF. Written as DNA, the CDR3 is TGTGCCAGCAGCGCGAAGAAAAGCGGGAGGGCCGGCAATGAGCAGTTCTTC. The chain uses TRBV9 and TRBJ2-1; TRBD2 matches at 10 bases. Germline V gene sequence: CDR1 SGDLS, CDR2 YYNGEE. V shed 3 bases, J shed 6 bases, and the junction held 12 bases outside the gene matches. This CDR3 contains 17 residues.

The V call is TRBV2, the J call TRBJ2-3, with a tentative D call TRBD2 (6 bases). This CDR3 is built from 14 residues. CDR1 and CDR2 from the germline V gene are SNHLY and FYNNEI. V gave up 4 bases and J gave up 3 bases, with 11 bases separating them. CDR3 amino acids: CASSALASTDTQYF. DNA for the CDR3: TGTGCCAGCAGTGCACTAGCCTCGACAGATACGCAGTATTTT.

The chain uses TRBV11-3 and TRBJ2-4; 10 nucleotides match TRBD1. The CDR3 runs 16 residues. Germline values: CDR1 SGHNT, CDR2 YENEEA. V lost 7 bases, J lost 0 bases, and 6 bases stayed unmatched. The chain's CDR3 is CASNTGQGRAKNIQYF. The CDR3 DNA follows: TGTGCCAGCAACACGGGACAGGGGAGAGCCAAAAACATTCAGTACTTC.

J is TRBJ2-1 and V is TRBV11-3; 7 bases are a match to TRBD1. V lost 5 bases, J lost 4 bases, and 8 bases stayed unmatched. Germline CDR1 is SGHNT and CDR2 is YENEEA. The CDR3 covers 15 residues. CDR3 sequence (DNA): TGTGCCAGCAGCCCCTCCGGGACAGTGTACAATGAGCAGTTCTTC. Translation: CASSPSGTVYNEQFF. Variable domain in full (rest from reference TRBV11-3 and TRBJ2-1): EAGVVQSPRYKIIEKKQPVAFWCNPISGHNTLYWYLQNLGQGPELLIRYENEEAVDDSQLPKDRFSAERLKGVDSTLKIQPAELGDSAVYLCASSPSGTVYNEQFFGPGTRLTVL.

This clone was seen once. The rearrangement uses TRBV11-2 and TRBJ2-3, with 13 positions matching TRBD2. In germline, CDR1 is SGHAT, CDR2 FQNNGV. The CDR3 is 16 amino acids. J gave up 2 bases and V 5 bases, and 4 bases lay outside the gene matches. The CDR3, as DNA: TGTGCCAGCAGCAGACTAGCGGGGGGCTACACAGATACGCAGTATTTT. Translated: CASSRLAGGYTDTQYF.

V and J are TRBV4-2 and TRBJ1-1; TRBD1 is a possible D gene (6 bases). V was clipped by 0 bases and J by 7 bases, with 27 bases between them. In germline, CDR1 is LGHNA, CDR2 YNFKEQ. The CDR3 is 19 amino acids. The CDR3 nucleotides are TGTGCCAGCAGCCAAGATTTCAGGGGTATGCAGCCAAAAGGTGGTGAAGCTTTCTTT. Its protein product is CASSQDFRGMQPKGGEAFF.

V gene TRBV6-5 combines with J gene TRBJ1-5; 7 bases line up with TRBD1. V was pared by 11 bases and J by 0 bases, with 10 bases of the junction left unmatched. The CDR3 is 15 amino acids. CDR1 and CDR2 (germline): MNHEY, SVGAGI. Here the CDR3 reads CASLGQPYSNQPQHF. DNA for the CDR3: TGTGCCTCCCTGGGACAGCCCTATAGCAATCAGCCCCAGCATTTT.

The gene calls are TRBV2 and TRBJ1-3; D not certain. V lost 6 bases to trimming and J lost 4 bases, with 13 bases between them. Germline CDR1 reads SNHLY; CDR2 reads FYNNEI. There are 14 residues in the CDR3. CDR3 nucleotides: TGTGCCAGCAGCGGAGTGGGTGGCGGAAACACCATATATTTT. Its protein product is CASSGVGGGNTIYF.

This chain uses TRBV29-1 with TRBJ2-3; 12 bases agree with TRBD2. CDR3 length equals 14 residues. Germline-derived CDR1 and CDR2 are SQVTM and ANQGSEA. J gave up 4 bases and V 6 bases, and 5 bases lay outside the gene matches. Here the CDR3 reads CSVALAGGPDTQYF. In DNA, the CDR3 is TGCAGCGTGGCTCTAGCGGGGGGGCCAGATACGCAGTATTTT.

This clone showed up just a few times. The V call is TRBV6-5, the J call TRBJ2-1; D is unresolved. The ends were cut back, 6 bases at V and 10 bases at J, with 10 bases in the middle. The CDR3 is 11 residues long. Germline CDR1 reads MNHEY; CDR2 reads SVGAGI. The CDR3 sequence: CASRSVQEQFF. The CDR3 DNA reads as TGTGCCAGCAGGTCGGTTCAAGAGCAGTTCTTC.

The gene calls are TRBV11-2 and TRBJ2-7; the D is unclear. This CDR3 has 15 residues. Per germline, CDR1 SGHAT and CDR2 FQNNGV. With 3 bases removed from V and 1 base from J, the gap between germline ends came to 13 bases. The CDR3 DNA sequence: TGTGCCAGCAGCTTCAATTCAGGCGCATCCTACGAGCAGTACTTC. As protein: CASSFNSGASYEQYF.

J is TRBJ2-7 and V is TRBV28; no reliable D call. The CDR3 is made up of 12 amino acids. V lost 6 bases and J lost 3, with 9 bases in between. The germline V gene has CDR1 MDHEN and CDR2 SYDVKM. This chain's CDR3 is CASSTTYYEQYF. The CDR3 DNA reads TGTGCCAGCAGCACGACTTACTACGAGCAGTACTTC. Full variable domain (outside the CDR3, taken from reference TRBV28 and TRBJ2-7): DVKVTQSSRYLVKRTGEKVFLECVQDMDHENMFWYRQDPGLGLRLIYFSYDVKMKEKGDIPEGYSVSREKKERFSLILESASTNQTSMYLCASSTTYYEQYFGPGTRLTVT.